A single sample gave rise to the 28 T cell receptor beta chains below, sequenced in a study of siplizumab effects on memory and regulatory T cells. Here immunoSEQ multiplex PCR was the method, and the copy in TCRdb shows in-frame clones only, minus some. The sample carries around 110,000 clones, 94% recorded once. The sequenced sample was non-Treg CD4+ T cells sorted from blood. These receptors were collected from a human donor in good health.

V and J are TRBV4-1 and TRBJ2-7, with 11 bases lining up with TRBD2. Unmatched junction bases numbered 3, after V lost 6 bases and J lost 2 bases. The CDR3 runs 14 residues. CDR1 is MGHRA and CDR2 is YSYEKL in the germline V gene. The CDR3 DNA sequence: TGCGCCAGCAGGAAACTAGCGGGAGCCTACGAGCAGTACTTC. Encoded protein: CASRKLAGAYEQYF.

The DNA of the CDR3 is TGTGCCAGCTCACCACTGAGACTAGCGGTATCTATCTTCTCCTACAATGAGCAGTTCTTC. Translated: CASSPLRLAVSIFSYNEQFF. The chain employs TRBV18 and TRBJ2-1, with TRBD2 matching 9 bases. The trim removed 1 base at V and 0 bases at J, leaving 13 bases unmatched. Germline V gene data show CDR1 as KGHSH and CDR2 as LQKENI. The CDR3 loop spans 20 amino acids. Full variable domain (outside the CDR3, taken from reference TRBV18 and TRBJ2-1): NAGVMQNPRHLVRRRGQEARLRCSPMKGHSHVYWYRQLPEEGLKFMVYLQKENIIDESGMPKERFSAEFPKEGPSILRIQQVVRGDSAAYFCASSPLRLAVSIFSYNEQFFGPGTRLTVL.

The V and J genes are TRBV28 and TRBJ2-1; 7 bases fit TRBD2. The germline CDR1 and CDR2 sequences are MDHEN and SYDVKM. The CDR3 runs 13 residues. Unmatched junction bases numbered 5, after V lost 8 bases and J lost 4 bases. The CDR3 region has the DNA TGTGCCAGCGGTCGGGGAGGGTACAATGAGCAGTTCTTC. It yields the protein CASGRGGYNEQFF.

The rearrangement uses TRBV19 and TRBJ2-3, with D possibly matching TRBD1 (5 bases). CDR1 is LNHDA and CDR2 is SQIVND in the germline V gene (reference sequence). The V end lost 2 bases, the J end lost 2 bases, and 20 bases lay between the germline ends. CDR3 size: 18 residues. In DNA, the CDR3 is TGTGCCAGTAGTATATTGAGACAGTCGTTAACAATCACAGATACGCAGTATTTT. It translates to CASSILRQSLTITDTQYF.

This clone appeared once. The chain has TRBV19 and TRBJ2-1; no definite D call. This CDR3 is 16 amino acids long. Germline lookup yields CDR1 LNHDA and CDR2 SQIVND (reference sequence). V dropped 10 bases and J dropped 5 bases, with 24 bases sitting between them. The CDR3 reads CAIPSPGRPIHNEQFF. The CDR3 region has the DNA TGTGCCATCCCCTCTCCGGGCCGACCCATCCACAATGAGCAGTTCTTC.

The CDR3 loop reads CASSPKQVVAKNIQYF. DNA for the CDR3: TGTGCCAGCTCACCCAAGCAAGTCGTAGCCAAAAACATTCAGTACTTC. V gene TRBV18 combines with J gene TRBJ2-4; D gene unclear. The ends were cut back, 3 bases at V and 0 bases at J, with 12 bases in the middle. The CDR3 is made up of 16 amino acids. CDR1 KGHSH and CDR2 LQKENI come from the germline V gene.

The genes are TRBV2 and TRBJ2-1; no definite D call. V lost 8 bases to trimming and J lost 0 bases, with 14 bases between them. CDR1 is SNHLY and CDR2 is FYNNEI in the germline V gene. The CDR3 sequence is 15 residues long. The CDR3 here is CASLQESSSYNEQFF. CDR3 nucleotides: TGTGCCAGCCTTCAAGAAAGCAGCTCCTACAATGAGCAGTTCTTC. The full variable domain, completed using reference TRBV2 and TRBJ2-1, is EPEVTQTPSHQVTQMGQEVILRCVPISNHLYFYWYRQILGQKVEFLVSFYNNEISEKSEIFDDQFSVERPDGSNFTLKIRSTKLEDSAMYFCASLQESSSYNEQFFGPGTRLTVL.

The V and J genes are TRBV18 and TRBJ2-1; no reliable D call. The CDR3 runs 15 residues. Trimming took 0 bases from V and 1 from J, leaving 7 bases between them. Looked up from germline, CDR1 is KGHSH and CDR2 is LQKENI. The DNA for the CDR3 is TGTGCCAGCTCACCACCCGACATGTCCTACAATGAGCAGTTCTTC. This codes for CASSPPDMSYNEQFF.

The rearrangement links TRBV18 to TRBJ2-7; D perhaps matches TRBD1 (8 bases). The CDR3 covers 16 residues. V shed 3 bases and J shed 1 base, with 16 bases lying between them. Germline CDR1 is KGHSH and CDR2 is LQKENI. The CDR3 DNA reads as TGTGCCAGCTCACCTACCGGACAGGGAGGGTCCTACGAGCAGTACTTC. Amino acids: CASSPTGQGGSYEQYF.

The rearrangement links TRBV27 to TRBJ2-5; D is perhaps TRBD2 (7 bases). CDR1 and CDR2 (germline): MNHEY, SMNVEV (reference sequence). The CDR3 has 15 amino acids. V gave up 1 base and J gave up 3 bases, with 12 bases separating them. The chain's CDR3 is CASSLLGGGKETQYF. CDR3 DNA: TGTGCCAGCAGTTTATTGGGAGGGGGGAAAGAGACCCAGTACTTC.

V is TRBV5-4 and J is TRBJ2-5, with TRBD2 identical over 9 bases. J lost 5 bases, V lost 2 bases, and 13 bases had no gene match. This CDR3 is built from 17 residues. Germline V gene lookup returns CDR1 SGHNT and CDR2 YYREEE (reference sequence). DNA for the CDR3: TGTGCCAGCAGCTTAAAACAGCGCGGGGGGGCCGCGGAGACCCAGTACTTC. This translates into CASSLKQRGGAAETQYF.

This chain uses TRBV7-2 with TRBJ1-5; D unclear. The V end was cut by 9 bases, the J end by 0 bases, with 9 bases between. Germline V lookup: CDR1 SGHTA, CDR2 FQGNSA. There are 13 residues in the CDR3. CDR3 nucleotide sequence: TGTGCCAGTGGCGGAATTAGCAATCAGCCCCAGCATTTT. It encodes CASGGISNQPQHF.

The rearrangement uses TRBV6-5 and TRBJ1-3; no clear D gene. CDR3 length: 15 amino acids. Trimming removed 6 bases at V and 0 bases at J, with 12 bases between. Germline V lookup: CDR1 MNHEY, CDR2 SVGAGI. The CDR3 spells CASRDSYNSGNTIYF. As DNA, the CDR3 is TGTGCCAGCAGAGATAGCTACAACTCTGGAAACACCATATATTTT.

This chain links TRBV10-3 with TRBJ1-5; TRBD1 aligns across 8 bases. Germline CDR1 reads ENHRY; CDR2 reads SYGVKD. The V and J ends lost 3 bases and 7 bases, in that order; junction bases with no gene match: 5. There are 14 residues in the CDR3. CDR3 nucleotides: TGTGCCATCAGTGAAACCGACAGGGGACAGCCCCAGCATTTT. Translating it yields CAISETDRGQPQHF.

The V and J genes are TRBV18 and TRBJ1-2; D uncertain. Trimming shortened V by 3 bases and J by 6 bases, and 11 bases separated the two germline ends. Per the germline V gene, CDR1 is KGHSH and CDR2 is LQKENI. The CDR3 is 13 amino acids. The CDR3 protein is CASSPPDTHGYTF. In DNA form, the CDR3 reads TGTGCCAGCTCACCTCCCGACACCCATGGCTACACCTTC. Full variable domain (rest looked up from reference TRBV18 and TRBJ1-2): NAGVMQNPRHLVRRRGQEARLRCSPMKGHSHVYWYRQLPEEGLKFMVYLQKENIIDESGMPKERFSAEFPKEGPSILRIQQVVRGDSAAYFCASSPPDTHGYTFGSGTRLTVV.

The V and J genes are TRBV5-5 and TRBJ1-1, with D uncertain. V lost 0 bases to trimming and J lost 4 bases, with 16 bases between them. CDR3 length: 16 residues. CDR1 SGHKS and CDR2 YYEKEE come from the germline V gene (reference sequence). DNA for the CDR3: TGTGCCAGCAGCTTGGAATCTACACCGATGGGCACTGAAGCTTTCTTT. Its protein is CASSLESTPMGTEAFF.

CDR3 DNA sequence: TGTGCCAGCAGTGAAGCGACAGGTTGGCAGCCCCAGCATTTT. This sequence encodes CASSEATGWQPQHF. The chain is built from TRBV6-1 and TRBJ1-5; perhaps TRBD1 as D (6 bases). V lost 0 bases, J lost 7 bases, and 10 bases lay in between. CDR1 and CDR2 from the germline V gene are MNHNS and SASEGT. The CDR3 contains 14 residues.

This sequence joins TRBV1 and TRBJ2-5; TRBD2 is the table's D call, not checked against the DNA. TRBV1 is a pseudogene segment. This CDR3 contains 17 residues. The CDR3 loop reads CTSPFLGLALLGETQYF. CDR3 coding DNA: TGCACCAGCCCCTTCCTAGGACTAGCGCTACTTGGGGAGACCCAGTACTTC.

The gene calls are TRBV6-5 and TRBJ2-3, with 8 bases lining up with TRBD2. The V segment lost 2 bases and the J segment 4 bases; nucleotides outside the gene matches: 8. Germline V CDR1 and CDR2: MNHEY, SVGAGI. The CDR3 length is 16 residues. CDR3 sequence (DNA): TGTGCCAGCAGTTACGGCCAGCGGGGGAGCTCAGATACGCAGTATTTT. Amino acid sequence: CASSYGQRGSSDTQYF.

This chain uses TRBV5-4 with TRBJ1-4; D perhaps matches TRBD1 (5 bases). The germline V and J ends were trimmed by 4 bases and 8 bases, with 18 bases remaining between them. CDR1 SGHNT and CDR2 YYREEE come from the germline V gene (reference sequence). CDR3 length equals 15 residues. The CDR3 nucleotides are TGTGCCAGCAGCCCACAGGTTTCGGGGGGGGAAAAACTGTTTTTT. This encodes CASSPQVSGGEKLFF. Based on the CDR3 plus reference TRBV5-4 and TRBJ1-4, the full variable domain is ETGVTQSPTHLIKTRGQQVTLRCSSQSGHNTVSWYQQALGQGPQFIFQYYREEENGRGNFPPRFSGLQFPNYSSELNVNALELDDSALYLCASSPQVSGGEKLFFGSGTQLSVL.

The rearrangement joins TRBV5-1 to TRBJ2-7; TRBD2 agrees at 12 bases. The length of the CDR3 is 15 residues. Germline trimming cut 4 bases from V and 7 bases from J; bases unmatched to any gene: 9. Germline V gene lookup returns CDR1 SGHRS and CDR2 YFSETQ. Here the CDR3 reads CASSLSTSGSREQYF. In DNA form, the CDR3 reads TGCGCCAGCAGCCTTTCGACTAGCGGGAGTAGGGAGCAGTACTTC.

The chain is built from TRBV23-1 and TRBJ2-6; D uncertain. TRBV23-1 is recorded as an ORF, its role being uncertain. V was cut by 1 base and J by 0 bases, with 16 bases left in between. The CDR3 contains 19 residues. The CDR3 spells CASSQLKMDLYSGANVLTF. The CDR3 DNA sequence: TGCGCCAGCAGTCAATTAAAAATGGATCTCTACTCTGGGGCCAACGTCCTGACTTTC.

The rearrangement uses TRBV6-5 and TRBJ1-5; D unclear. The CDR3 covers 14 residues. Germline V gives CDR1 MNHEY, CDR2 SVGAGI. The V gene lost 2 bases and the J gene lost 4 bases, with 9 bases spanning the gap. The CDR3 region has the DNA TGTGCCAGCAGTTACGGGCCTATTAATCAGCCCCAGCATTTT. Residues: CASSYGPINQPQHF.

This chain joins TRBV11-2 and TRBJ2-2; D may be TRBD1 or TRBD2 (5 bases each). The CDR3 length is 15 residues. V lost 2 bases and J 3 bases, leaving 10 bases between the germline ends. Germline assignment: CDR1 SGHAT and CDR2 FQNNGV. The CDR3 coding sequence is TGTGCCAGCAGCTTATGGGACCGAGACACCGGGGAGCTGTTTTTT. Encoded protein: CASSLWDRDTGELFF. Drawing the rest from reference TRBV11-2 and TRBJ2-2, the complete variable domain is EAGVAQSPRYKIIEKRQSVAFWCNPISGHATLYWYQQILGQGPKLLIQFQNNGVVDDSQLPKDRFSAERLKGVDSTLKIQPAKLEDSAVYLCASSLWDRDTGELFFGEGSRLTVL.

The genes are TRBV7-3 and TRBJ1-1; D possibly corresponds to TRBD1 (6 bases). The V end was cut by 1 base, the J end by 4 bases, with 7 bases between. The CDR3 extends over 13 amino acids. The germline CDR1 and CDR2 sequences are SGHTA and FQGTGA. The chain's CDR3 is CASSLNRATEAFF. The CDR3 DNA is TGTGCCAGCAGCTTAAACAGGGCCACTGAAGCTTTCTTT.

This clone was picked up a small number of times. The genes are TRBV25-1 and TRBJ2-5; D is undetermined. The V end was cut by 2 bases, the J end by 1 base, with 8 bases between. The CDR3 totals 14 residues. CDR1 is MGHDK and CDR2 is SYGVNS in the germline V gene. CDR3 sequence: CASSEQYIQETQYF. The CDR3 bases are TGTGCCAGCAGTGAACAGTACATCCAAGAGACCCAGTACTTC.

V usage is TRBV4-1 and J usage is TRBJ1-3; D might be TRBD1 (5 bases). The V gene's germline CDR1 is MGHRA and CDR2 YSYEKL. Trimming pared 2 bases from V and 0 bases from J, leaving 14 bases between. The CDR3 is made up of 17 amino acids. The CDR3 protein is CASSQPGGLLSGNTIYF. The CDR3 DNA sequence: TGCGCCAGCAGCCAACCCGGGGGACTTCTCTCTGGAAACACCATATATTTT.

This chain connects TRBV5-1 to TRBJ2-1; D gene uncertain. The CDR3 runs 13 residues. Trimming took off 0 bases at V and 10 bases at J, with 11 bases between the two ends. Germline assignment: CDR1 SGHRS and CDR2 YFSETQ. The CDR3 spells CASSLDSFTEQFF. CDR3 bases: TGCGCCAGCAGCTTGGACAGCTTTACGGAGCAGTTCTTC.